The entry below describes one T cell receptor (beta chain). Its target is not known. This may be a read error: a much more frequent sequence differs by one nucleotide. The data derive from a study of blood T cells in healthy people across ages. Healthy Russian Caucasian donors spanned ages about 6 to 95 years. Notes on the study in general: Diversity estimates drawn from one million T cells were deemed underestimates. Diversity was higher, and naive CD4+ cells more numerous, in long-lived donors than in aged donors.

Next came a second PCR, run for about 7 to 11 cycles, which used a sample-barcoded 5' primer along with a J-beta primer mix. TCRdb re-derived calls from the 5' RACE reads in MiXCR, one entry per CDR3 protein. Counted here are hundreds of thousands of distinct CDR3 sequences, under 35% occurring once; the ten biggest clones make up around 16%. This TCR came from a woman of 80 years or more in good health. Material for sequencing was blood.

The CDR3 DNA reads TGTGCCAGCAGCAAGGACGGTGCCGGCTATGGCTACACCTTC. Protein sequence: CASSKDGAGYGYTF. The chain uses TRBV7-2 and TRBJ1-2; D unclear. CDR1 and CDR2 (germline): SGHTA, FQGNSA. Trimming cost V 5 bases and J 4 bases, with 14 bases left between them. The CDR3 loop spans 14 amino acids.